This is a list of T cell receptor beta chains from one sample in a study of multiple sclerosis patients with progressive multifocal leukoencephalopathy. The table came from immunoSEQ multiplex PCR; TCRdb's copy has only in-frame clones and leaves some out. The data hold about 25,000 clones, with approximately 90% observed a single time. Source: PBMCs, taken from a patient treated with natalizumab. Receptors originate from a man aged 25 to 40 with multiple sclerosis. Both conserved end residues are part of each CDR3. The D gene is left open where the match is weak. For some rows the clone size is stated as once, few or many, or as a class when expanded; others skip it.

>TRBV19|.|TRBJ1-4|few
CASSLGQGRNEKLFF
TGTGCCAGTAGTCTAGGGCAGGGGCGAAATGAAAAACTGTTTTTT
>TRBV2|TRBD1|TRBJ2-3|.
CATDRGTDTQYF
TGTGCCACCGACAGGGGGACAGATACGCAGTATTTT
>TRBV9|.|TRBJ2-3|.
CASSLRSGQGGVTDTQYF
TGTGCCAGCAGCCTCCGTTCAGGTCAAGGCGGGGTCACAGATACGCAGTATTTT
>TRBV9|.|TRBJ1-1|.
CASSGQGGDTEAFF
TGTGCCAGCAGCGGCCAAGGCGGTGACACTGAAGCTTTCTTT
>TRBV14|.|TRBJ1-2|.
CASSRNWRAGSNYGYTF
TGTGCCAGCAGCCGAAATTGGCGGGCAGGGTCAAACTATGGCTACACCTTC
>TRBV7-9|.|TRBJ2-1|few
CASSSGPSNEQFF
TGTGCCAGCAGCTCCGGGCCCTCCAATGAGCAGTTCTTC
>TRBV6-5|.|TRBJ1-5|.
CASRGSGGGDQPQHF
TGTGCCAGCAGGGGGTCGGGAGGAGGTGACCAGCCCCAGCATTTT
>TRBV11-2|TRBD2|TRBJ2-1|.
CASSQILAGGSGEQFF
TGTGCCAGCAGCCAAATTCTAGCGGGGGGGAGCGGTGAGCAGTTCTTC
>TRBV20-1|.|TRBJ2-4|.
CSARGTVYF
TGCAGTGCTAGAGGGACGGTGTACTTC
>TRBV18|TRBD2|TRBJ2-4|.
CASSPPPSGRNIQYF
TGTGCCAGCTCACCACCTCCCAGCGGGAGGAACATTCAGTACTTC
>TRBV19|.|TRBJ1-4|.
CASSGLDSATNEKLFF
TGTGCCAGTAGTGGACTCGACAGCGCAACTAATGAAAAACTGTTTTTT
>TRBV7-9|.|TRBJ2-3|.
CASSLRDTQYF
TGTGCCAGCAGCCTGAGAGATACGCAGTATTTT
>TRBV6-4|.|TRBJ2-3|.
CASSDSAQTSTDTQYF
TGTGCCAGCAGTGACTCGGCTCAGACTAGCACAGATACGCAGTATTTT
>TRBV27|TRBD1|TRBJ1-6|.
CASSLAGGNSPLHF
TGTGCCAGCAGTTTGGCAGGGGGAAATTCACCCCTCCACTTT
>TRBV6-6|TRBD2|TRBJ2-2|.
CASSGTSGRAGELFF
TGTGCCAGCAGTGGGACTAGCGGGAGGGCCGGGGAGCTGTTTTTT
>TRBV7-2|TRBD1|TRBJ1-2|.
CASSLGQGRNYGYTF
TGTGCCAGCAGCTTAGGACAGGGCCGGAACTATGGCTACACCTTC
>TRBV7-9|.|TRBJ1-1|.
CASSPSGTPNTEAFF
TGTGCCAGCAGCCCCAGTGGGACACCGAACACTGAAGCTTTCTTT
>TRBV7-3|.|TRBJ2-7|.
CASSLTGTTYEQYF
TGTGCCAGCAGCTTAACCGGGACCACCTACGAGCAGTACTTC
>TRBV13|TRBD1|TRBJ2-1|.
CASSGDRGSSIEQFF
TGTGCCAGCAGCGGAGACAGGGGTTCGTCGATTGAGCAGTTCTTC
>TRBV9|.|TRBJ2-2|.
CASSVGHTNTGELFF
TGTGCCAGCAGCGTAGGGCACACGAACACCGGGGAGCTGTTTTTT
>TRBV4-3|.|TRBJ2-3|.
CASSPQEPWDTQYF
TGCGCCAGCAGCCCCCAGGAGCCTTGGGATACGCAGTATTTT
>TRBV6-4|.|TRBJ1-2|.
CASIKGIPNYGYTF
TGTGCCAGCATCAAGGGAATCCCCAACTATGGCTACACCTTC
>TRBV29-1|TRBD2|TRBJ2-1|.
CSVEEVTSGNAEQFF
TGCAGCGTTGAAGAGGTGACTAGCGGGAATGCTGAGCAGTTCTTC
>TRBV5-5|.|TRBJ2-2|.
CAGRRQGHTGELFF
TGTGCCGGCCGTCGCCAGGGCCACACCGGGGAGCTGTTTTTT
>TRBV7-6|TRBD2|TRBJ2-5|.
CASSLAYLSGGETQYF
TGTGCCAGCAGCTTAGCGTACCTATCGGGAGGAGAGACCCAGTACTTC
>TRBV6-6|TRBD1|TRBJ2-2|.
CASSQSRGPNTGELFF
TGTGCCAGCAGTCAGTCAAGGGGGCCGAACACCGGGGAGCTGTTTTTT
>TRBV9|TRBD2|TRBJ2-7|.
CASSVGLAPTYEQYF
TGTGCCAGCAGCGTAGGACTAGCGCCTACCTACGAGCAGTACTTC
>TRBV6-5|.|TRBJ2-3|.
CASSSQKDYTQYF
TGTGCCAGCAGTTCTCAGAAAGATTATACGCAGTATTTT
>TRBV7-2|.|TRBJ2-3|.
CASSLGVIPSTDTQYF
TGTGCCAGCAGCTTAGGGGTTATTCCTAGCACAGATACGCAGTATTTT
>TRBV19|.|TRBJ1-5|.
CASSTSLRSNQPQHF
TGTGCCAGTAGTACGTCCCTCCGAAGCAATCAGCCCCAGCATTTT
>TRBV7-2|.|TRBJ1-2|once
CASSLAWKSGGYTF
TGTGCCAGCAGCTTAGCGTGGAAGTCGGGAGGCTACACCTTC
>TRBV10-3|TRBD2|TRBJ2-5|once
CAIKGLAEETQYF
TGTGCCATCAAGGGACTAGCAGAAGAGACCCAGTACTTC
>TRBV7-2|.|TRBJ1-4|.
CASSPRGVSTNEKLFF
TGTGCCAGCAGCCCCCGGGGGGTGTCAACTAATGAAAAACTGTTTTTT
>TRBV9|.|TRBJ1-3|.
CASSVDVSSGNTIYF
TGTGCCAGCAGCGTAGACGTGTCATCTGGAAACACCATATATTTT
>TRBV19|.|TRBJ2-1|.
CASMGTAFDEQFF
TGTGCCAGTATGGGGACCGCCTTCGATGAGCAGTTCTTC
>TRBV5-1|.|TRBJ2-3|.
CASSWDPTSTDTQYF
TGCGCCAGCAGCTGGGACCCGACGAGCACAGATACGCAGTATTTT
>TRBV11-3|TRBD1|TRBJ2-2|.
CASSYTGGAGTGELFF
TGTGCCAGCAGCTACACAGGGGGCGCAGGCACCGGGGAGCTGTTTTTT
>TRBV5-5|.|TRBJ2-4|.
CASSPGAGFTKNIQYF
TGTGCCAGCAGCCCGGGAGCAGGGTTTACCAAAAACATTCAGTACTTC
>TRBV30|TRBD2|TRBJ2-3|.
CAWGLAMWDTQYF
TGTGCCTGGGGACTAGCGATGTGGGATACGCAGTATTTT
>TRBV27|.|TRBJ2-6|.
CATSWTTSSGANVLTF
TGTGCCACTTCGTGGACAACCAGCTCTGGGGCCAACGTCCTGACTTTC
>TRBV29-1|TRBD1|TRBJ2-5|.
CSVVGQEGETQYF
TGCAGCGTTGTGGGACAGGAAGGAGAGACCCAGTACTTC
>TRBV21-1|.|TRBJ1-1|.
CASSSRDRGPNTEAFF
TGTGCCAGCAGCTCCCGGGACAGGGGGCCAAACACTGAAGCTTTCTTT
>TRBV2|.|TRBJ1-1|.
CASSDQQNTEAFF
TGTGCCAGCAGTGACCAGCAGAACACTGAAGCTTTCTTT
>TRBV7-6|.|TRBJ1-1|.
CASTTDVGDLVDRAFF
TGTGCCAGCACCACCGACGTTGGGGACCTGGTCGATCGTGCTTTCTTT
>TRBV7-2|.|TRBJ2-7|.
CASSLAETIPYEQYF
TGTGCCAGCAGCTTAGCTGAGACAATCCCCTACGAGCAGTACTTC